This TCR beta chain emerged from a study of Ad26.COV2.S vaccination and SARS-CoV-2 variants. About the research overall: Recipients of Ad26.COV2.S got it intramuscularly, once or twice 56 days apart.

Treatment described: around 19 received Ad26.COV2.S at low or high dose, single or two shots; about 5 received placebo; per-sample allocation not given. Day 63 after the first vaccine or placebo injection was the time point for sampling. Vaccination employed an Ad26 vector expressing the Wuhan-strain SARS-CoV-2 spike. V dropped 3 bases and J dropped 1 base, with 12 bases sitting between them. This CDR3 has 15 residues. CDR1 is MNHNS, CDR2 SASEGT, per germline. Libraries were prepared by immunoSEQ multiplex PCR; TCRdb keeps only in-frame clonotypes and omits some of them. The data hold 300,000 to 350,000 clones, with 85% to 90% observed a single time.

The chain uses TRBV6-1 and TRBJ1-1; D is ambiguous. This specimen consisted of peripheral blood, obtained in a trial of Ad26.COV2.S vaccine versus placebo. The receptor was isolated from a person between 18 and 65 years old who received the Ad26.COV2.S COVID-19 vaccine or a placebo. Here the CDR3 DNA reads TGTGCCAGCAGTGACAGCCTGAAATCGAACACTGAAGCTTTCTTT. Encoded protein: CASSDSLKSNTEAFF.